The sequence of this TCR beta chain was determined in a study of regulatory T cells in long-lasting Graves disease. The CDR3 loop spans 15 amino acids. The ends were cut back, 3 bases at V and 3 bases at J, with 11 bases in the middle. Construction of TCR beta libraries relied on iRepertoire HTBI primers and on Arm-PCR targeting CDR3 regions. MiXCR, applied by TCRdb to the multiplex PCR reads, yields one record per CDR3 protein. The profile covers more than 300,000 distinct CDR3 sequences, with about 19% appearing a single time and 29% taken by the ten largest. The time point is: persistent/refractory GD, antithyroid drugs over 5 years with positive TRAb. The TCR library used RNA extracted from PBMCs. In this sample, this clonotype turned up many times.

The material was peripheral blood mononuclear cells (PBMCs), obtained when the disease was refractory, from a patient treated with antithyroid drugs. The TCR originated in a female donor with Graves disease. The V call is TRBV12-3 or TRBV12-4, the J call TRBJ2-2, with a weak D call TRBD1 (5 bases). Here the CDR3 DNA reads TGTGCCAGCAGTTTGTCAGGGTTGGACACCGGGGAGCTGTTTTTT. This sequence encodes CASSLSGLDTGELFF.